The next 20 T cell receptor beta chains were all read from a single sample in a study of T cell repertoires in cytomegalovirus infection. What these receptors recognize is not known. TCRdb itself ran the reads through MiXCR, one entry per CDR3 protein. The profile shows some 800,000 distinct CDR3 sequences, about 28% of them singletons. Specimen: cultured CD8+ T cells from PBMCs, collected from culture after CMV antigen stimulation. The source is a human donor in good health (CMV status not recorded). Some clones in this sample may be carry-over from other donors' samples.

This clonotype was seen only a few times. The V and J genes are TRBV11-2 and TRBJ1-2, with 7 nucleotides matching TRBD1. This CDR3 is 14 amino acids long. The V gene end was trimmed by 5 bases and the J gene end by 9 bases; junction bases not matched to a gene: 12. Germline CDR1 reads SGHAT; CDR2 reads FQNNGV. The CDR3 nucleotides are TGTGCCAGCAGCCACCCCCGGGACAGATACCGCTACACCTTC. It codes for CASSHPRDRYRYTF. Together with reference TRBV11-2 and TRBJ1-2, the CDR3 gives the full variable domain: EAGVAQSPRYKIIEKRQSVAFWCNPISGHATLYWYQQILGQGPKLLIQFQNNGVVDDSQLPKDRFSAERLKGVDSTLKIQPAKLEDSAVYLCASSHPRDRYRYTFGSGTRLTVV.

The rearrangement joins TRBV7-8 to TRBJ2-1; no reliable D call. CDR1 SGHVS and CDR2 FQNEAQ come from the germline V gene. V lost 2 bases to trimming and J lost 4 bases, with 9 bases between them. CDR3 length: 14 residues. The CDR3 sequence: CASSLLQKYNEQFF. The CDR3 DNA reads TGTGCCAGCAGCTTATTACAGAAATACAATGAGCAGTTCTTC.

Only a few counts were recorded for this clonotype. The chain links TRBV6-2 or TRBV6-3 to TRBJ2-1; D tentatively reads TRBD1 or TRBD2 (6 bases each). The CDR3 consists of 14 residues. Trimming took 7 bases from V and 9 from J, leaving 19 bases between them. The germline V gene has CDR1 MNHEY and CDR2 SVGEGT. CDR3 sequence: CASMKFGGLGEQFF. The CDR3 DNA reads as TGTGCCAGCATGAAGTTTGGGGGGCTTGGTGAGCAGTTCTTC.

The genes are TRBV13 and TRBJ2-7; D remains ambiguous. The ends were cut back, 5 bases at V and 5 bases at J, with 16 bases in the middle. CDR1 PRHDT and CDR2 FYEKMQ come from the germline V gene (reference sequence). The CDR3 runs to 14 residues. The CDR3 reads CASSPGVLTDEQYF. The CDR3 DNA is TGTGCCAGCAGCCCTGGGGTGCTTACGGACGAGCAGTACTTC.

The chain uses TRBV7-6 and TRBJ2-6; TRBD1 is a possible D gene (5 bases). The CDR3 loop spans 15 amino acids. Trimming took 5 bases from V and 5 from J, leaving 13 bases between them. Germline CDR1 SGHVS, CDR2 FNYEAQ. The CDR3 sequence is CASSPGPDRANVLTF. Written as DNA, the CDR3 is TGTGCCAGCAGCCCCGGCCCGGACAGGGCCAACGTCCTGACTTTC.

This chain links TRBV4-1 with TRBJ2-1; D ambiguous. V lost 1 base and J 5 bases, leaving 3 bases between the germline ends. The length of the CDR3 is 12 residues. CDR1 is MGHRA and CDR2 is YSYEKL in the germline V gene. CDR3 in DNA: TGCGCCAGCAGCCAAGTTCACAATGAGCAGTTCTTC. This gives the protein CASSQVHNEQFF.

The V call is TRBV5-1, the J call TRBJ2-5; D tentatively reads TRBD1 or TRBD2 (5 bases each). Between the trimmed V and J ends, which lost 4 bases and 3 bases, there was a span of 19 bases. The germline V gene has CDR1 SGHRS and CDR2 YFSETQ. This CDR3 spans 16 amino acids. Here the CDR3 reads CASSPWAGAAEETQYF. The DNA of the CDR3 is TGCGCCAGCAGCCCGTGGGCCGGGGCGGCGGAAGAGACCCAGTACTTC.

The chain joins TRBV7-9 to TRBJ1-2; TRBD1 might be the D (6 bases). V was pared by 5 bases and J by 5 bases, with 21 bases between. This CDR3 spans 16 amino acids. Germline assignment: CDR1 SEHNR and CDR2 FQNEAQ (reference sequence). DNA of the CDR3: TGTGCCAGCAGCGCGCCCGGGCCTCAAGGGGGGTATGGCTACACCTTC. Translated: CASSAPGPQGGYGYTF.

The genes are TRBV12-5 and TRBJ1-1, with D possibly matching TRBD1 (5 bases). Germline loops: CDR1 LGHNT, CDR2 FRNRAP. Trimming took 1 base from V and 6 from J, leaving 18 bases between them. The CDR3 covers 16 residues. The CDR3 loop is CASGLGGGDGVAEAFF. CDR3 nucleotide sequence: TGTGCTAGTGGTTTGGGGGGCGGGGACGGCGTGGCTGAAGCTTTCTTT.

J is TRBJ1-1 and V is TRBV12-3 or TRBV12-4, with D hard to call. Deletions cut 7 bases from V and 11 bases from J, with 8 bases between. This CDR3 region has 9 residues. The CDR3 spells CASTPAAFF. The CDR3 nucleotides are TGTGCCAGCACCCCGGCTGCTTTCTTT.

This CDR3 is CASSLGRPFNQPQHF. CDR3 DNA: TGTGCCAGCAGCTTAGGACGGCCCTTCAATCAGCCCCAGCATTTT. The J gene is TRBJ1-5, the V gene TRBV13, with D unclear. Looked up from germline, CDR1 is PRHDT and CDR2 is FYEKMQ (reference sequence). The CDR3 spans 15 residues. The ends were cut back, 0 bases at V and 3 bases at J, with 9 bases in the middle. Using reference TRBV13 and TRBJ1-5 for the parts outside the CDR3, the full variable domain is AAGVIQSPRHLIKEKRETATLKCYPIPRHDTVYWYQQGPGQDPQFLISFYEKMQSDKGSIPDRFSAQQFSDYHSELNMSSLELGDSALYFCASSLGRPFNQPQHFGDGTRLSIL.

This sequence joins TRBV6-5 and TRBJ1-5, with D possibly being TRBD1 (6 bases). Trimming removed 6 bases from V and 5 bases from J, with 14 bases in between. The CDR3 length is 14 residues. Germline V CDR1 and CDR2: MNHEY, SVGAGI. The CDR3 region has the DNA TGTGCCAGCAGCTCTGGACAGAGCCATCAGCCCCAGCATTTT. Translated: CASSSGQSHQPQHF.

The rearrangement links TRBV13 to TRBJ1-2; D is ambiguous. V lost 2 bases to trimming and J lost 4 bases, with 8 bases between them. This CDR3 spans 13 amino acids. Germline V gives CDR1 PRHDT, CDR2 FYEKMQ (reference sequence). Here the CDR3 reads CASSLTDTYGYTF. In DNA form, the CDR3 reads TGTGCCAGCAGCTTAACTGACACCTATGGCTACACCTTC.

The chain couples TRBV29-1 to TRBJ1-6, with D perhaps matching TRBD1 (6 bases). The CDR3 is 13 amino acids. V was cut by 4 bases and J by 10 bases, with 14 bases left in between. Per the germline V gene, CDR1 is SQVTM and CDR2 is ANQGSEA. The CDR3 protein is CSVGSDSSSPLHF. CDR3 bases: TGCAGCGTTGGATCGGACAGCAGCTCACCCCTCCACTTT.

The chain carries TRBV27 and TRBJ2-1; 10 nucleotides match TRBD2. Germline V gene lookup returns CDR1 MNHEY and CDR2 SMNVEV (reference sequence). V shed 6 bases and J 4 bases; nucleotides not matched to a gene: 3. The CDR3 length is 14 residues. CDR3 amino acids: CASSGLAAYNEQFF. The CDR3 bases are TGTGCCAGCAGCGGACTAGCGGCGTACAATGAGCAGTTCTTC.

This clonotype was counted only a few times. This chain links TRBV4-1 with TRBJ1-5; 8 bases align to TRBD1. J was trimmed by 4 bases and V by 3 bases; bases with no gene match: 5. Germline CDR1 is MGHRA and CDR2 is YSYEKL. CDR3 length equals 15 residues. CDR3 DNA sequence: TGCGCCAGCAGCCACGGGACAGGAACTAATCAGCCCCAGCATTTT. This encodes CASSHGTGTNQPQHF.

This clonotype turned up a few times. The genes are TRBV7-4 and TRBJ2-5; 8 bases are a match to TRBD1. Germline V gene sequence: CDR1 SGHVT, CDR2 SQSDAQ. This CDR3 contains 16 residues. V lost 5 bases to trimming and J lost 2 bases; unmatched junction nucleotides: 10. The CDR3 protein is CASSPFRGQEQETQYF. CDR3 nucleotides: TGTGCCAGCAGCCCATTCAGGGGGCAGGAGCAAGAGACCCAGTACTTC.

In this sample, this clonotype turned up many times. The chain recombines TRBV7-2 with TRBJ1-4, with 7 bases that match TRBD1. From germline, CDR1 is SGHTA and CDR2 FQGNSA. This CDR3 comprises 17 residues. V lost 1 base and J lost 7; bases outside the gene matches: 12. The CDR3 sequence is CASSLERSARGVEKLFF. CDR3 coding DNA: TGTGCCAGCAGCTTAGAACGGTCGGCCAGGGGGGTTGAAAAACTGTTTTTT.

The gene calls are TRBV15 and TRBJ1-1, with 7 bases aligning to TRBD1. Germline CDR1 and CDR2: LNHNV and YYDKDF (reference sequence). With 5 bases clipped from V and 3 bases from J, the junction kept 9 bases outside the gene matches. The CDR3 loop spans 15 amino acids. The DNA for the CDR3 is TGTGCCACCAGCTCCCCCAGGCAGGGGGACACTGAAGCTTTCTTT. The encoded protein is CATSSPRQGDTEAFF.

This clonotype came up a few times. The genes are TRBV7-9 and TRBJ2-5, with 10 bases aligning to TRBD2. The CDR3 covers 17 residues. The germline CDR1 and CDR2 sequences are SEHNR and FQNEAQ (reference sequence). Trimming at V came to 4 bases and at J to 5 bases, leaving 13 bases not matched to a gene. The CDR3 protein is CASSWASGGAPLETQYF. In DNA, the CDR3 is TGTGCCAGCAGCTGGGCCAGCGGGGGGGCTCCTTTGGAGACCCAGTACTTC.